A single sample is the source of the 18 T cell receptor beta chains below, sequenced in a study of OX40 agonist ivuxolimab in advanced cancers. Generated by immunoSEQ multiplex PCR, the TCRdb table keeps only in-frame clones and is missing some. The table shows around 80,000 clones, with approximately 86% occurring only once. The specimen was CD4+ or CD8+ T cells sorted from blood, collected in a trial of the OX40 agonist ivuxolimab. These receptors originate from an adult with an advanced solid tumor such as melanoma, head and neck, liver or kidney cancer.

The chain recombines TRBV4-2 with TRBJ2-3; 11 nucleotides line up with TRBD2. V was pared by 4 bases and J by 9 bases, with 6 bases of the junction left unmatched. CDR3 length equals 14 residues. Germline-derived CDR1 and CDR2 are LGHNA and YNFKEQ. CDR3 region: CASSLSGGGETQYF. CDR3 nucleotide sequence: TGTGCCAGCAGCCTTAGCGGGGGGGGAGAGACGCAGTATTTT.

This clone was picked up one time. This chain's CDR3 is CASSFTGGKETDTQYF. CDR3 coding DNA: TGCGCCAGCAGCTTTACAGGGGGCAAAGAAACAGATACGCAGTATTTT. The chain uses TRBV5-1 and TRBJ2-3; 9 nucleotides agree with TRBD1. V was pared by 2 bases and J by 3 bases, with 7 bases of the junction left unmatched. This CDR3 spans 16 amino acids. Per the germline V gene, CDR1 is SGHRS and CDR2 is YFSETQ.

The chain links TRBV7-2 to TRBJ2-3, with 11 bases lining up with TRBD2. Germline CDR1 is SGHTA and CDR2 is FQGNSA. V dropped 5 bases and J dropped 2; count of bases not matched to a gene: 9. The CDR3 covers 17 residues. The CDR3 nucleotides read TGTGCCAGCAGCCTCAGACTAGCGGGGTCCTCCACAGATACGCAGTATTTT. This codes for CASSLRLAGSSTDTQYF.

This chain connects TRBV7-9 to TRBJ2-7; TRBD2 agrees at 12 bases. The CDR3 has 15 residues. Germline lookup yields CDR1 SEHNR and CDR2 FQNEAQ (reference sequence). J lost 3 bases, V lost 1 base, and 1 base had no gene match. The CDR3 region is CASSLVLAGGYEQYF. CDR3 nucleotides: TGTGCCAGCAGCTTAGTACTAGCGGGAGGCTACGAGCAGTACTTC.

The chain recombines TRBV30 with TRBJ2-5; 8 positions agree with TRBD2. The CDR3 consists of 17 residues. The ends lost 0 bases at V and 5 bases at J; junction bases unmatched: 14. The germline V gene encodes CDR1 GTSNPN and CDR2 SVGIG (reference sequence). The CDR3 nucleotides are TGTGCCTGGAGTGTAGCTTGGGCGCGGGAGGTAGTGGAGACCCAGTACTTC. Its protein is CAWSVAWAREVVETQYF.

Many counts were recorded for this clone. The CDR3 DNA reads TGTGCCAGCAGTTACTCCTGGGGAGTTGTTGAAAAACTGTTTTTT. Its protein product is CASSYSWGVVEKLFF. V gene TRBV6-5 combines with J gene TRBJ1-4; D remains unclear. V was shortened by 0 bases and J by 7 bases, with 12 bases between the two germline ends. Germline lookup yields CDR1 MNHEY and CDR2 SVGAGI. The CDR3 totals 15 residues.

The chain recombines TRBV11-3 with TRBJ2-1; D is ambiguous. The CDR3 has 14 amino acids. With 1 base removed from V and 4 bases from J, the gap between germline ends came to 8 bases. CDR1 is SGHNT, CDR2 YENEEA, per germline. As DNA, the CDR3 is TGTGCCAGCAGCTTAGGGGCACAGTACAATGAGCAGTTCTTC. Protein product: CASSLGAQYNEQFF.

V gene TRBV27 combines with J gene TRBJ1-2, with TRBD1 as a possible D gene (6 bases). This CDR3 region has 17 residues. Germline loops: CDR1 MNHEY, CDR2 SMNVEV (reference sequence). Trimming removed 4 bases at V and 6 bases at J, with 24 bases between. This chain's CDR3 is CASSSLTGLYAFDGYTF. CDR3 DNA: TGTGCCAGCAGTTCCTTGACAGGACTCTACGCCTTTGATGGCTACACCTTC.

The gene calls are TRBV7-2 and TRBJ2-5; 10 bases are shared with TRBD2. V lost 5 bases and J lost 5; bases outside the gene matches: 8. Germline V gene lookup returns CDR1 SGHTA and CDR2 FQGNSA. This CDR3 is 15 amino acids long. Written as DNA, the CDR3 is TGTGCCAGCAGCAGAGGAGGGACTAGCGCCGAGACCCAGTACTTC. Amino acids: CASSRGGTSAETQYF.

The CDR3 DNA follows: TGTGCCAGCAGCAGGGAAGAGACCCAGTACTTC. Its translation is CASSREETQYF. This chain links TRBV6-5 with TRBJ2-5, with D maybe TRBD1 (5 bases). The CDR3 runs 11 residues. Per germline, CDR1 MNHEY and CDR2 SVGAGI. Trimming removed 6 bases at V and 3 bases at J, with 5 bases between.

The chain couples TRBV7-2 to TRBJ1-1; D gene ambiguous. Looked up from germline, CDR1 is SGHTA and CDR2 is FQGNSA. There are 15 residues in the CDR3. V dropped 5 bases and J dropped 0 bases, with 13 bases sitting between them. The CDR3 sequence: CASSPTGMMNTEAFF. CDR3 nucleotide sequence: TGTGCCAGCAGCCCCACGGGAATGATGAACACTGAAGCTTTCTTT.

The chain has TRBV5-4 and TRBJ2-7; D possibly matches TRBD1 or TRBD2 (6 bases each). CDR1 is SGHNT, CDR2 YYREEE, per germline (reference sequence). Trimming stripped 0 bases from V and 2 bases from J, with 12 bases between. This CDR3 contains 15 residues. CDR3 DNA sequence: TGTGCCAGCAGCTTGGGGGGGGCCGGTCCCTACGAGCAGTACTTC. As protein: CASSLGGAGPYEQYF.

The chain recombines TRBV7-3 with TRBJ2-3; D not resolved. V was pared by 5 bases and J by 6 bases, with 18 bases between. This CDR3 region has 15 residues. The germline V gene encodes CDR1 SGHTA and CDR2 FQGTGA. The CDR3 sequence: CASSPPGALRDTQYF. CDR3 bases: TGTGCCAGCAGCCCCCCGGGCGCCCTCAGGGATACGCAGTATTTT.

The chain uses TRBV4-1 and TRBJ2-5; the D gene could be TRBD1 or TRBD2 (5 bases each). V was pared by 2 bases and J by 5 bases, with 12 bases between. Germline CDR1 reads MGHRA; CDR2 reads YSYEKL. CDR3 size: 14 residues. CDR3 nucleotides: TGCGCCAGCAGCCAATTCTTCAGGGAGGAGACCCAGTACTTC. It specifies CASSQFFREETQYF.

The CDR3 nucleotides read TGTGCCAGCAGCTATCGACAGGGGGGGCTGGAGCAGTACTTC. Protein product: CASSYRQGGLEQYF. This chain links TRBV7-8 with TRBJ2-7; 9 bases line up with TRBD1. V lost 4 bases and J lost 7; bases outside the gene matches: 8. Germline loops: CDR1 SGHVS, CDR2 FQNEAQ. The CDR3 is 14 amino acids. Filled out from reference TRBV7-8 and TRBJ2-7, the complete variable domain reads GAGVSQSPRYKVAKRGQDVALRCDPISGHVSLFWYQQALGQGPEFLTYFQNEAQLDKSGLPSDRFFAERPEGSVSTLKIQRTQQEDSAVYLCASSYRQGGLEQYFGPGTRLTVT.

The rearrangement links TRBV7-6 to TRBJ2-5; 8 bases fit TRBD2. This CDR3 region has 15 residues. V dropped 0 bases and J dropped 6; count of bases not matched to a gene: 6. In germline, CDR1 is SGHVS, CDR2 FNYEAQ. The CDR3 region has the DNA TGTGCCAGCAGCTTAGCGGGACTAGAAGTGAAGACCCAGTACTTC. Protein product: CASSLAGLEVKTQYF.

The chain couples TRBV28 to TRBJ2-5; TRBD2 matches 8 bases. The germline CDR1 and CDR2 sequences are MDHEN and SYDVKM. This CDR3 has 17 residues. V shed 3 bases and J 3 bases; nucleotides not matched to a gene: 12. CDR3 in amino acids: CASSFPRPGGLKETQYF. The CDR3 coding sequence is TGTGCCAGCAGTTTCCCTCGACCGGGAGGGTTGAAAGAGACCCAGTACTTC.

This chain connects TRBV15 to TRBJ2-5; 7 nucleotides match TRBD2. Trimming took 1 base from V and 1 from J; bases not matched to a gene: 3. Germline-derived CDR1 and CDR2 are LNHNV and YYDKDF (reference sequence). The length of the CDR3 is 15 residues. The DNA for the CDR3 is TGTGCCACCAGCAGAGCAGCGGGGCCCCAAGAGACCCAGTACTTC. It specifies CATSRAAGPQETQYF.